Following are 5 T cell receptor beta chains from one sample sequenced in a study of blood T cell repertoires in COVID-19 (dated by TCRdb to the early 2020s). The library was prepared using the immunoSEQ multiplex PCR assay. The source is immuneACCESS, and TCRdb retained only in-frame sequences with V and J called. Part of the clones is not carried over; for the studies checked, unresolved V genes explain less than half of this, and the remainder is unexplained. The sample profile shows hundreds of thousands of clones; roughly 90% of them were found once. The biggest ten clones account for 0.7% to 0.85% of the sample. Sequences were obtained from peripheral blood. The receptor source for this set is a man younger than 35 with COVID-19, enrolled during active disease.

The gene calls are TRBV7-9 and TRBJ2-3; D is perhaps TRBD2 (6 bases). V was cut by 0 bases and J by 2 bases, with 15 bases left in between. The CDR3 sequence is 17 residues long. Germline V gene lookup returns CDR1 SEHNR and CDR2 FQNEAQ (reference sequence). The CDR3, as DNA: TGTGCCAGCAGCTTAGCGGGGTGGGGGAGGTCCACAGATACGCAGTATTTT. It yields the protein CASSLAGWGRSTDTQYF.

The genes are TRBV5-4 and TRBJ2-7, with no clear D. Germline lookup yields CDR1 SGHNT and CDR2 YYREEE (reference sequence). V was cut by 4 bases and J by 6 bases, with 17 bases left in between. This CDR3 has 14 residues. For the CDR3, the DNA is TGTGCCAGCAGCCCTGTCGAAACAGAGCCCGAGCAGTACTTC. It translates to CASSPVETEPEQYF.

J is TRBJ1-1 and V is TRBV2; possible D gene TRBD1, 6 bases. The CDR3 is made up of 13 amino acids. V dropped 11 bases and J dropped 0 bases, with 13 bases sitting between them. The germline gives CDR1 SNHLY, CDR2 FYNNEI. CDR3 nucleotide sequence: TGTGCCTCCTGGACAGACATGAACACTGAAGCTTTCTTT. It encodes CASWTDMNTEAFF.

The CDR3 DNA follows: TGCGCCAGCAGCCAAGCTCGCAGGGCGAATGAGCAGTTCTTC. It translates to CASSQARRANEQFF. The V and J genes are TRBV4-1 and TRBJ2-1; maybe TRBD1 (5 bases). From germline, CDR1 is MGHRA and CDR2 YSYEKL. The CDR3 has 14 residues. The V end was cut by 1 base, the J end by 7 bases, with 11 bases between.

This clone was picked up a small number of times. The gene calls are TRBV24-1 and TRBJ2-7; no clear D gene. The V end was cut by 12 bases, the J end by 0 bases, with 17 bases between. The CDR3 totals 14 residues. Germline V lookup: CDR1 KGHDR, CDR2 SFDVKD. The CDR3 loop reads CAPNVGTSSYEQYF. DNA of the CDR3: TGTGCCCCTAACGTGGGCACAAGCTCCTACGAGCAGTACTTC.